These 32 T cell receptor beta chains came from one sample sequenced in a study of metastatic and nonmetastatic thyroid tumors. From the PCR reads, TCRdb re-called clones with MiXCR. The repertoire holds about 21,000 clones, with approximately 30% as singletons. Each patient came to thyroid surgery without any prior treatment (of any kind). The material sequenced was tumor tissue. Every receptor here comes from a female donor with papillary thyroid cancer or a benign thyroid nodule (not recorded which). Some clones in this sample may be carry-over from other donors' samples.

This clone was counted a few times. V is TRBV7-3 and J is TRBJ1-2, with TRBD1 as a possible D gene (6 bases). With 3 bases removed from V and 7 bases from J, the gap between germline ends came to 9 bases. The CDR3 runs 12 residues. Germline-derived CDR1 and CDR2 are SGHTA and FQGTGA. CDR3 amino acids: CASSLGGPGYTF. The CDR3 DNA reads as TGTGCCAGCAGCTTGGGGGGGCCTGGCTACACCTTC.

There are many counts of this clone. The V and J genes are TRBV30 and TRBJ2-3; D uncertain. This CDR3 comprises 14 residues. Germline V gene lookup returns CDR1 GTSNPN and CDR2 SVGIG (reference sequence). V was shortened by 4 bases and J by 2 bases, with 13 bases between the two germline ends. CDR3 protein: CAWTSGSLTDTQYF. As DNA, the CDR3 is TGTGCCTGGACTTCCGGCAGCCTCACAGATACGCAGTATTTT.

This clone is labeled as medium-sized. CDR3 nucleotide sequence: TGTGCCAGCAGCCTCCGGAGGGGGGAGCAGTACTTC. Its translation is CASSLRRGEQYF. The rearrangement uses TRBV3-1 and TRBJ2-7; D is perhaps TRBD1 or TRBD2 (6 bases each). Trimming cost V 4 bases and J 7 bases, with 11 bases left between them. CDR1 LGHDT and CDR2 YNNKEL come from the germline V gene (reference sequence). CDR3 length: 12 amino acids.

This clone has a count of ten or more. The V gene is TRBV7-9, the J gene TRBJ2-5, with 12 bases that match TRBD2. J was trimmed by 6 bases and V by 5 bases; bases with no gene match: 13. Germline assignment: CDR1 SEHNR and CDR2 FQNEAQ (reference sequence). The CDR3 contains 17 residues. The CDR3 nucleotides are TGTGCCAGCAGCCCAGAACGGCTAGCGGGAGGGATGAAGACCCAGTACTTC. It yields the protein CASSPERLAGGMKTQYF. The entire variable domain, with the rest obtained from reference TRBV7-9 and TRBJ2-5, is as follows: DTGVSQNPRHKITKRGQNVTFRCDPISEHNRLYWYRQTLGQGPEFLTYFQNEAQLEKSRLLSDRFSAERPKGSFSTLEIQRTEQGDSAMYLCASSPERLAGGMKTQYFGPGTRLLVL.

V gene TRBV15 combines with J gene TRBJ2-1, with TRBD2 matching 14 bases. The trim removed 1 base at V and 12 bases at J, leaving 8 bases unmatched. Per the germline V gene, CDR1 is LNHNV and CDR2 is YYDKDF (reference sequence). The CDR3 is 16 amino acids. In nucleotides, the CDR3 is TGTGCCACCAGCAGAGCAGGGACTAGCGGGGGATGGGGGCAGTTCTTC. Amino acid sequence: CATSRAGTSGGWGQFF.

This clone is labeled medium-sized. The chain is built from TRBV18 and TRBJ1-1; D not certain. V lost 5 bases and J 4 bases, leaving 8 bases between the germline ends. This CDR3 comprises 12 residues. The germline gives CDR1 KGHSH, CDR2 LQKENI. Here the CDR3 DNA reads TGTGCCAGCTCAGGCGGGAGCACTGAAGCTTTCTTT. It codes for CASSGGSTEAFF.

This clone was observed at least ten times. The rearrangement links TRBV3-1 to TRBJ1-3, with unresolved D. The V end lost 2 bases, the J end lost 4 bases, and 12 bases lay between the germline ends. The germline V gene has CDR1 LGHDT and CDR2 YNNKEL (reference sequence). This CDR3 spans 15 amino acids. In DNA, the CDR3 is TGTGCCAGCAGCCAAAAGCGGGGTAGAGGAAACACCATATATTTT. This translates into CASSQKRGRGNTIYF. Looking up the rest from reference TRBV3-1 and TRBJ1-3 gives the full variable domain: DTAVSQTPKYLVTQMGNDKSIKCEQNLGHDTMYWYKQDSKKFLKIMFSYNNKELIINETVPNRFSPKSPDKAHLNLHINSLELGDSAVYFCASSQKRGRGNTIYFGEGSWLTVV.

The chain combines TRBV7-9 with TRBJ1-2, with 9 bases identical to TRBD1. CDR1 is SEHNR, CDR2 FQNEAQ, per germline (reference sequence). Trimming cost V 5 bases and J 12 bases; bases outside gene matches: 13. The CDR3 extends over 14 amino acids. The CDR3 nucleotides read TGTGCCAGCAGCCCCGGACAGGGGTACTATAGCCACACCTTC. Protein product: CASSPGQGYYSHTF.

This clone was counted a few times. The J gene is TRBJ2-3, the V gene TRBV27, with D uncertain. V dropped 5 bases and J dropped 5 bases, with 5 bases sitting between them. The CDR3 consists of 11 residues. The germline gives CDR1 MNHEY, CDR2 SMNVEV (reference sequence). Here the CDR3 DNA reads TGTGCCAGCAGTCAAGGAGATACGCAGTATTTT. Its protein is CASSQGDTQYF.

On this clone itself: At one boundary the junction diverges from the germline segment, which might be a read error. The V call is TRBV24-1, the J call TRBJ2-7; 7 bases are shared with TRBD1. This CDR3 is built from 15 residues. Germline V lookup: CDR1 KGHDR, CDR2 SFDVKD. CDR3 protein: CATSDSGTATYEHYF. For the CDR3, the DNA is TGTGCCACCAGTGATTCGGGGACAGCGACCTACGAGCATTACTTC.

J is TRBJ1-5 and V is TRBV20-1; weak D call: TRBD1 (5 bases). CDR3 length equals 15 residues. From germline, CDR1 is DFQATT and CDR2 SNEGSKA (reference sequence). V lost 5 bases and J 0 bases, leaving 14 bases between the germline ends. CDR3 protein: CSASYSTVSNQPQHF. The DNA for the CDR3 is TGCAGTGCTTCCTACTCGACAGTTAGCAATCAGCCCCAGCATTTT.

V and J are TRBV3-1 and TRBJ2-1, with TRBD1 as a possible D gene (6 bases). Trimming took 4 bases from V and 7 from J, leaving 17 bases between them. CDR3 length: 15 residues. The germline V gene has CDR1 LGHDT and CDR2 YNNKEL (reference sequence). The CDR3 sequence is CASSLKVGARNEQFF. The CDR3 coding sequence is TGTGCCAGCAGCCTCAAGGTGGGGGCGAGGAATGAGCAGTTCTTC.

This clone is classed as medium-sized. The rearrangement joins TRBV27 to TRBJ1-2, with no clear D. CDR1 and CDR2 (germline): MNHEY, SMNVEV (reference sequence). The CDR3 covers 13 residues. Trimming took 2 bases from V and 4 from J, leaving 8 bases between them. CDR3 sequence (DNA): TGTGCCAGCAGTTTAAATGCAGGCTATGGCTACACCTTC. Translating gives CASSLNAGYGYTF.

This clone came up many times. This chain connects TRBV20-1 to TRBJ1-5; 9 positions match TRBD1. CDR1 is DFQATT, CDR2 SNEGSKA, per germline (reference sequence). CDR3 length: 15 amino acids. Trimming removed 6 bases from V and 9 bases from J; junction bases left unmatched: 15. The CDR3 region has the DNA TGCAGTGCCCCCTTACCGGGACAGGGATCTCCGCCCCAGCATTTT. This encodes CSAPLPGQGSPPQHF.

The J gene is TRBJ1-2, the V gene TRBV11-2; D is undetermined. The CDR3 runs 14 residues. Trimming left V 4 bases short and J 0 bases short, with 9 bases between. Per the germline V gene, CDR1 is SGHAT and CDR2 is FQNNGV. CDR3 sequence: CASSSSPSNYGYTF. Here the CDR3 DNA reads TGTGCCAGCAGCTCTAGTCCGTCTAACTATGGCTACACCTTC.

In its sample, this clone was seen many times. The CDR3 reads CASSVQGTSYEQYF. As DNA, the CDR3 is TGTGCCAGCAGTGTACAGGGGACCTCCTACGAGCAGTACTTC. The chain uses TRBV2 and TRBJ2-7; TRBD1 matches at 7 bases. The CDR3 runs to 14 residues. V lost 4 bases and J lost 0; bases outside the gene matches: 3. Germline V CDR1 and CDR2: SNHLY, FYNNEI. Full variable domain (remainder filled in from reference TRBV2 and TRBJ2-7): EPEVTQTPSHQVTQMGQEVILRCVPISNHLYFYWYRQILGQKVEFLVSFYNNEISEKSEIFDDQFSVERPDGSNFTLKIRSTKLEDSAMYFCASSVQGTSYEQYFGPGTRLTVT.

This clone appeared a few times. Given a much more abundant clone one base away, this may be a read error. The chain carries TRBV20-1 and TRBJ2-4; the match to TRBD2 covers 9 bases. CDR1 and CDR2 (germline): DFQATT, SNEGSKA (reference sequence). The CDR3 runs 18 residues. The ends lost 0 bases at V and 2 bases at J; junction bases unmatched: 11. The chain's CDR3 is CSARDVSYSGRTKNIQYF. The CDR3 region has the DNA TGCAGTGCTAGAGATGTAAGCTATAGCGGGAGAACCAAAAACATTCAGTACTTC.

In this sample, this clone turned up many times. V is TRBV24-1 and J is TRBJ2-2, with D maybe TRBD1 (5 bases). Between the trimmed V and J ends, which lost 2 bases and 2 bases, there was a span of 23 bases. Germline CDR1 reads KGHDR; CDR2 reads SFDVKD. The CDR3 loop spans 20 amino acids. CDR3 bases: TGTGCCACCAGTGATTCATCAGTCGCAGGGTATATACCCAACACCGGGGAGCTGTTTTTT. It specifies CATSDSSVAGYIPNTGELFF.

J is TRBJ2-3 and V is TRBV24-1; TRBD1 agrees at 7 bases. CDR3 length: 15 residues. Germline CDR1 reads KGHDR; CDR2 reads SFDVKD. Unmatched junction bases numbered 10, after V lost 6 bases and J lost 5 bases. CDR3 region: CATSSGTVSEDTQYF. CDR3 coding DNA: TGTGCCACCAGTTCCGGGACAGTGTCCGAAGATACGCAGTATTTT.

This clone rates as medium-sized. The chain combines TRBV20-1 with TRBJ2-7; tentative D call: TRBD2 (6 bases). The germline V gene encodes CDR1 DFQATT and CDR2 SNEGSKA (reference sequence). The CDR3 runs to 19 residues. V lost 0 bases and J 3 bases, leaving 27 bases between the germline ends. The CDR3 bases are TGCAGTGCTAGAGATCTTGACGGGGGATGGCCAAATTGGAACTACGAGCAGTACTTC. This gives the protein CSARDLDGGWPNWNYEQYF.

This clone was seen only a few times. Other DNA sequences in the sample encode the same CDR3. The genes are TRBV6-1 and TRBJ1-1, with D unclear. Per germline, CDR1 MNHNS and CDR2 SASEGT. The V end was cut by 9 bases, the J end by 1 base, with 18 bases between. The CDR3 spans 15 residues. CDR3 bases: TGTGCCAGTAGTCTGAGGGCACAAGCGAACACTGAAGCTTTCTTT. It is translated as CASSLRAQANTEAFF.

In this sample, this clone turned up many times. V usage is TRBV28 and J usage is TRBJ1-2; 9 bases match TRBD1. Germline loops: CDR1 MDHEN, CDR2 SYDVKM. J gave up 1 base and V 6 bases, and 3 bases lay outside the gene matches. This CDR3 has 14 amino acids. The CDR3 region is CASRLTGGNYGYTF. CDR3 nucleotides: TGTGCCAGCAGGTTGACAGGGGGTAACTATGGCTACACCTTC.

By share of the sample, this clone is medium-sized. V and J are TRBV6-1 and TRBJ1-2, with 8 bases aligning to TRBD1. The CDR3 loop spans 13 amino acids. J was trimmed by 5 bases and V by 10 bases; bases with no gene match: 9. The germline V gene encodes CDR1 MNHNS and CDR2 SASEGT. The DNA of the CDR3 is TGTGCCACAAACAGGGGGTCCGGATATGGCTACACCTTC. This encodes CATNRGSGYGYTF.

This clone was counted ten times or more. The chain employs TRBV3-1 and TRBJ2-3; 14 nucleotides match TRBD2. Germline V gives CDR1 LGHDT, CDR2 YNNKEL (reference sequence). This CDR3 has 18 amino acids. V was clipped by 1 base and J by 8 bases; unmatched bases: 11. As DNA, the CDR3 is TGTGCCAGCAGCCAAGGAGGAAACTTAGGACTAGCGGGAGGTACGCAGTATTTT. Amino acids: CASSQGGNLGLAGGTQYF.

Ten or more counts support this clone. The chain combines TRBV2 with TRBJ2-1, with 12 bases matching TRBD2. Per germline, CDR1 SNHLY and CDR2 FYNNEI. The J segment lost 4 bases and the V segment lost 5 bases, leaving 6 bases of the junction unmatched. The CDR3 is 16 amino acids. CDR3 coding DNA: TGTGCCAGCAGTAGGGGGACTAGCGGGCAATACAATGAGCAGTTCTTC. It codes for CASSRGTSGQYNEQFF. Complete variable domain (other parts from reference TRBV2 and TRBJ2-1): EPEVTQTPSHQVTQMGQEVILRCVPISNHLYFYWYRQILGQKVEFLVSFYNNEISEKSEIFDDQFSVERPDGSNFTLKIRSTKLEDSAMYFCASSRGTSGQYNEQFFGPGTRLTVL.

This clone was recorded many times. This may come from a read error, since a much larger clone is one base off. Different DNA sequences within this sample yield the same CDR3. The chain couples TRBV20-1 to TRBJ2-7, with D possibly matching TRBD2 (6 bases). Looked up from germline, CDR1 is DFQATT and CDR2 is SNEGSKA (reference sequence). The CDR3 runs to 16 residues. The DNA for the CDR3 is TGCAGTGCTAGAGATCGGAGTAGCGGATTCGCCTACGAGCAGTACTTT. Its protein product is CSARDRSSGFAYEQYF.

This clone was counted a few times. A read error may account for a junction end that differs from germline. Here the CDR3 reads CVSIRGVTGNTIYF. The CDR3 region has the DNA TGTGTCAGCATTAGAGGTGTGACTGGAAACACCATATATTTT. V gene TRBV6-1 combines with J gene TRBJ1-3; D gene ambiguous. This CDR3 contains 14 residues. Germline V gene sequence: CDR1 MNHNS, CDR2 SASEGT.

To note about this clone: A much larger clone differs from this one at a single base, so this may be a read error. This same CDR3 is encoded by further DNA sequences in the sample. The chain has TRBV2 and TRBJ1-1; D call uncertain. The CDR3 length is 14 residues. Germline CDR1 SNHLY, CDR2 FYNNEI. V gave up 5 bases and J gave up 2 bases, with 12 bases separating them. CDR3 DNA sequence: TGTGCCAGCAGTCAAGGTAGAAGCAACACTGAAGCTTTCTTT. Its translation: CASSQGRSNTEAFF.

This clone has only a few counts. The chain links TRBV28 to TRBJ1-6, with D possibly being TRBD1 (5 bases). Germline assignment: CDR1 MDHEN and CDR2 SYDVKM. Trimming shortened V by 6 bases and J by 6 bases, and 9 bases separated the two germline ends. The length of the CDR3 is 13 residues. CDR3 in DNA: TGTGCCAGCAGCTACGACAGTAATTCACCCCTCCACTTT. Translating gives CASSYDSNSPLHF.

This clone has ten or more counts. Mismatch with germline at one junction end may stem from a read error. The CDR3 is CSAREQGPVEKLFF. CDR3 nucleotides: TGCAGTGCCAGAGAACAGGGACCTGTGGAAAAACTGTTTTTT. The rearrangement links TRBV20-1 to TRBJ1-4; perhaps TRBD1 as D (6 bases). Germline V gene sequence: CDR1 DFQATT, CDR2 SNEGSKA (reference sequence). The CDR3 length is 14 residues.

The chain recombines TRBV11-2 with TRBJ2-3; the match to TRBD1 covers 12 bases. This CDR3 spans 18 amino acids. The V gene end was trimmed by 4 bases and the J gene end by 0 bases; junction bases not matched to a gene: 8. Per the germline V gene, CDR1 is SGHAT and CDR2 is FQNNGV. CDR3 DNA sequence: TGTGCCAGCAGCTCAGAGGGACAGGGGGCAACTAGCACAGATACGCAGTATTTT. Translation: CASSSEGQGATSTDTQYF.

This clone is classed as large (0.1 to 1%). V and J are TRBV19 and TRBJ2-7; D not resolved. Trimming shortened V by 3 bases and J by 1 base, and 4 bases separated the two germline ends. CDR1 and CDR2 from the germline V gene are LNHDA and SQIVND (reference sequence). The CDR3 runs to 12 residues. In DNA form, the CDR3 reads TGTGCCAGTAGTATGCCTTCCTACGAGCAGTACTTC. Translating gives CASSMPSYEQYF.